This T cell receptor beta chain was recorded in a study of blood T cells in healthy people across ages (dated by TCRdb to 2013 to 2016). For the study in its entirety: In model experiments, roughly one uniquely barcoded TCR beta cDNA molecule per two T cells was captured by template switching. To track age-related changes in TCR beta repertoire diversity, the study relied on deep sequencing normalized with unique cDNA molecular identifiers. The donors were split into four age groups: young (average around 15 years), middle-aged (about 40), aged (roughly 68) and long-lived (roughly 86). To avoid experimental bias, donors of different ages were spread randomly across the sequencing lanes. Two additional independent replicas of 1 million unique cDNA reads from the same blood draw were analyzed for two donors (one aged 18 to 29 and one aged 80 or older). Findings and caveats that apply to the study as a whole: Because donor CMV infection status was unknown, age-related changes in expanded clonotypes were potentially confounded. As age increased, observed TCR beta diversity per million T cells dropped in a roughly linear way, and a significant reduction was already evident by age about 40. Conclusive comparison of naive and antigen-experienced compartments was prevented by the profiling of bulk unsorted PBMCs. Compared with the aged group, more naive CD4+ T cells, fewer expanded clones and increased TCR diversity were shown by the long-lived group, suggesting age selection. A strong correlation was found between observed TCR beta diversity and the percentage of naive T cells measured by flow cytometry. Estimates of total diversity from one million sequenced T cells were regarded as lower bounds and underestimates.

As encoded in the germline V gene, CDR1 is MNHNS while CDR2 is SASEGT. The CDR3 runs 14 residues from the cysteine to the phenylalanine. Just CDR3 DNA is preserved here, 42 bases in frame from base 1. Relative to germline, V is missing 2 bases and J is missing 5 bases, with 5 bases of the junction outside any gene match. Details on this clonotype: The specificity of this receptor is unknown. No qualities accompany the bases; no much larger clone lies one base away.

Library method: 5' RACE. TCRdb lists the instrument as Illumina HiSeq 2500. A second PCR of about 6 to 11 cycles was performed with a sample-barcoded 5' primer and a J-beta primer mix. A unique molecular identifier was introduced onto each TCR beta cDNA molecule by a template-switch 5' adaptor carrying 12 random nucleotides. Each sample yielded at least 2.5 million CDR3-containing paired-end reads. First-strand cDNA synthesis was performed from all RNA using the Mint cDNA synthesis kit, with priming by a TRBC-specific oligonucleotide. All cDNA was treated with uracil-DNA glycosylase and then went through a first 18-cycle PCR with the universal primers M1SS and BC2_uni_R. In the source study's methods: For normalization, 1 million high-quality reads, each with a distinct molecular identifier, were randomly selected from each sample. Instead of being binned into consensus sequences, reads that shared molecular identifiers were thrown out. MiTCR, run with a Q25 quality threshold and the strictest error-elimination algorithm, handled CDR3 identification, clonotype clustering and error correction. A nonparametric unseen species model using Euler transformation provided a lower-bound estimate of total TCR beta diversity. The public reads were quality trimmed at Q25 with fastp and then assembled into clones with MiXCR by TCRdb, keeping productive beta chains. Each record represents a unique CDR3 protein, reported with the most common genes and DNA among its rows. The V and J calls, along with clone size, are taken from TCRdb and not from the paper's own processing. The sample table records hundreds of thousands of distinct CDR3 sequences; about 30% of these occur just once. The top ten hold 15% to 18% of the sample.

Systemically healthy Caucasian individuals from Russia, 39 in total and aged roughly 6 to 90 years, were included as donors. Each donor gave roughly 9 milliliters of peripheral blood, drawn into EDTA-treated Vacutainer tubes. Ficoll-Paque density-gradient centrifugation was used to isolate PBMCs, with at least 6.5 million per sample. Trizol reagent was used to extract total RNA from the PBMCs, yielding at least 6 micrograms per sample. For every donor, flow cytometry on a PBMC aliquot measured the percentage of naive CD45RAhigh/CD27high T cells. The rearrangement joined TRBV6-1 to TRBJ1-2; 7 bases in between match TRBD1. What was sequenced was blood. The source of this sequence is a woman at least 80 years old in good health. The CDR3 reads CASSELQGPYGYTF. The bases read TGTGCCAGCAGTGAACTACAGGGGCCTTATGGCTACACCTTC.